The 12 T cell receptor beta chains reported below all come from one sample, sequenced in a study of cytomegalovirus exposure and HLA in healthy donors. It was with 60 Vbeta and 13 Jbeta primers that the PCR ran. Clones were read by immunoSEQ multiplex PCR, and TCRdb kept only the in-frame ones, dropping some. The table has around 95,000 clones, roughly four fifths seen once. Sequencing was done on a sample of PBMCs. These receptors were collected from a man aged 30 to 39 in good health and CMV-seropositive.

The CDR3 region is CASSLLGAVGTEQFF. CDR3 in DNA: TGTGCCAGCAGTTTATTGGGGGCCGTAGGAACTGAGCAGTTCTTC. This sequence joins TRBV27 and TRBJ2-1, with D possibly being TRBD1 (6 bases). The CDR3 consists of 15 residues. V shed 1 base and J shed 9 bases, with 16 bases lying between them. From germline, CDR1 is MNHEY and CDR2 SMNVEV (reference sequence).

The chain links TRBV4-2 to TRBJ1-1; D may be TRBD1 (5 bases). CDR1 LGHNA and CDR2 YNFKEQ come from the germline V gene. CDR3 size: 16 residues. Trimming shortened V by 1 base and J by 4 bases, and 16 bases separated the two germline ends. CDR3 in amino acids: CASSQVKAGSSTEAFF. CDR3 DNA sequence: TGTGCCAGCAGCCAAGTTAAGGCAGGGTCGAGCACTGAAGCTTTCTTT.

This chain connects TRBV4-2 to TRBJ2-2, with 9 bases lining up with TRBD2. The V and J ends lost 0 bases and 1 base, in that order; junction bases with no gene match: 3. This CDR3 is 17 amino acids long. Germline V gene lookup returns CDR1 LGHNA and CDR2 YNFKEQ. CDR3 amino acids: CASSQDPAGGNTGELFF. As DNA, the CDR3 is TGTGCCAGCAGCCAAGATCCAGCGGGAGGGAACACCGGGGAGCTGTTTTTT.

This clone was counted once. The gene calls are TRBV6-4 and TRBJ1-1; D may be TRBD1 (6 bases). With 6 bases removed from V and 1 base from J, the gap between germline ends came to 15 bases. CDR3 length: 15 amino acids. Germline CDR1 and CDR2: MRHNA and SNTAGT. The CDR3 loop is CASRPQGRGNTEAFF. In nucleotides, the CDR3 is TGTGCCAGCAGGCCCCAGGGGAGGGGGAACACTGAAGCTTTCTTT.

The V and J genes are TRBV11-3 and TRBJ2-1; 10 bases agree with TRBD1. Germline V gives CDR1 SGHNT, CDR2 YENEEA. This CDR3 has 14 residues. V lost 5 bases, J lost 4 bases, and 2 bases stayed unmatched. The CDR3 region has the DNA TGTGCCAGCAGCCGGGACAGGGGTTACAATGAGCAGTTCTTC. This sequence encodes CASSRDRGYNEQFF.

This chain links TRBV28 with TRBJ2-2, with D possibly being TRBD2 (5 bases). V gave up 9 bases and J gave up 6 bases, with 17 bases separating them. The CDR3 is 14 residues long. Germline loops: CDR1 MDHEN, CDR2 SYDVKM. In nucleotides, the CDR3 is TGTGCCAGTAAGTTGGCTAGCCGTGCCGGGGAGCTGTTTTTT. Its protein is CASKLASRAGELFF.

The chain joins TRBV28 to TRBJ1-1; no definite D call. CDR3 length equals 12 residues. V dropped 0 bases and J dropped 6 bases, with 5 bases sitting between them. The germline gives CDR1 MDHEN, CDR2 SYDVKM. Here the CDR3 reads CASSLWGPEAFF. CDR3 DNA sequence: TGTGCCAGCAGTTTATGGGGCCCTGAAGCTTTCTTT.

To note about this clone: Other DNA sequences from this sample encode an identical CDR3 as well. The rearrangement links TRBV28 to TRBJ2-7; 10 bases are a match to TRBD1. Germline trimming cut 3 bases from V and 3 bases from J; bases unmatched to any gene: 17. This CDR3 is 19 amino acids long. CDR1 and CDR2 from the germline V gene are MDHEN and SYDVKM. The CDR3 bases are TGTGCCAGCAGTTTCATTAGGGGACAGGGGTCCCAACTTTTCTACGAGCAGTACTTC. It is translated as CASSFIRGQGSQLFYEQYF.

The CDR3: CASSSGQSNNEQFF. The CDR3 DNA is TGCGCCAGCAGCTCGGGACAGAGTAACAATGAGCAGTTCTTC. The rearrangement joins TRBV5-1 to TRBJ2-1, with 7 bases aligning to TRBD1. The length of the CDR3 is 14 residues. The V gene's germline CDR1 is SGHRS and CDR2 YFSETQ. V lost 3 bases and J lost 5; bases outside the gene matches: 5.

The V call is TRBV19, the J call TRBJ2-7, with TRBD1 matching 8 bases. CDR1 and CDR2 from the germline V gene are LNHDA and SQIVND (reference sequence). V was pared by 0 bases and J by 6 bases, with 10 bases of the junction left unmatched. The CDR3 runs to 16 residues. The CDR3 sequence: CASSIDVGQGRSEQYF. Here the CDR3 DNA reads TGTGCCAGTAGTATAGATGTTGGACAGGGCCGATCCGAGCAGTACTTC.

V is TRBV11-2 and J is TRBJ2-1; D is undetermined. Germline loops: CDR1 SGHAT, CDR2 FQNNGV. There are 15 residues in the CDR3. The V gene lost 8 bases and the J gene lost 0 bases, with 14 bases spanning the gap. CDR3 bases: TGTGCCAGCGCAATAGGAGTTACCTCCTACAATGAGCAGTTCTTC. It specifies CASAIGVTSYNEQFF.

The CDR3 here is CASTAEGAGGNTIYF. For the CDR3, the DNA is TGTGCCAGCACCGCCGAGGGGGCTGGAGGAAACACCATATATTTT. V gene TRBV2 combines with J gene TRBJ1-3; 7 bases align to TRBD1. V lost 7 bases and J lost 4; bases outside the gene matches: 10. The CDR3 loop spans 15 amino acids. Germline V CDR1 and CDR2: SNHLY, FYNNEI.